This T cell receptor beta chain was documented in a study of cytomegalovirus exposure and HLA in healthy donors. General study points: Approximately 160 TCR beta chains were listed as cytomegalovirus-associated. First-cohort TCR clusters were later found to tend to co-occur in the roughly 110 validation repertoires.

CDR1 is SGHDN, CDR2 FVKESK, per germline. The CDR3 totals 12 residues. J was trimmed by 4 bases and V by 4 bases; bases with no gene match: 0. Concerning this clone: No antigen is known for it.

Some clones are missing from TCRdb's copy, which holds only in-frame ones; the method was immunoSEQ multiplex PCR. The sample includes under 400,000 clones, about nine tenths of them seen just once. The receptor was derived from a woman aged 18 to 35 in good health and CMV-seronegative. The V call is TRBV14, the J call TRBJ1-2, with 7 bases lining up with TRBD1. Specimen: PBMCs. This CDR3 reads CASSRDSYGYTF. CDR3 in DNA: TGTGCCAGCAGCCGGGACAGCTATGGCTACACCTTC.